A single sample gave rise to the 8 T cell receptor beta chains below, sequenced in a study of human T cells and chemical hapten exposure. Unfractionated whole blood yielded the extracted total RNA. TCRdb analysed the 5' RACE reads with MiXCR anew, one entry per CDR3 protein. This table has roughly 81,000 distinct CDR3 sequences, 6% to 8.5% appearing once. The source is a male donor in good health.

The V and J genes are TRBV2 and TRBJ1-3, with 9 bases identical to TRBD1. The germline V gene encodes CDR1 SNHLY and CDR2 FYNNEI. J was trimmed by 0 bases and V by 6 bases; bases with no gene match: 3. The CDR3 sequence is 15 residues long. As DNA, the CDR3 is TGTGCCAGCAGGAGGGACAGGGACTCTGGAAACACCATATATTTT. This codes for CASRRDRDSGNTIYF.

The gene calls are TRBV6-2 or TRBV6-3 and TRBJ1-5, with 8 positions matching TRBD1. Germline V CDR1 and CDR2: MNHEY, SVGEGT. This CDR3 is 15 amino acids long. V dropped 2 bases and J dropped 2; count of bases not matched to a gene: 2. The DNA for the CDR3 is TGTGCCAGCAGTTACCGGGGACAGGGCAATCAGCCCCAGCATTTT. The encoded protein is CASSYRGQGNQPQHF.

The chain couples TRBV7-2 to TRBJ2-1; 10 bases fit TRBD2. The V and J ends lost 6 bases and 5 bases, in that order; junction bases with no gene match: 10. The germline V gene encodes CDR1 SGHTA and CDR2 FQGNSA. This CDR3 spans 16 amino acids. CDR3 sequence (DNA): TGTGCCAGCAGTCAATCTAGCGGGGGACCTAACAATGAGCAGTTCTTC. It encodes CASSQSSGGPNNEQFF.

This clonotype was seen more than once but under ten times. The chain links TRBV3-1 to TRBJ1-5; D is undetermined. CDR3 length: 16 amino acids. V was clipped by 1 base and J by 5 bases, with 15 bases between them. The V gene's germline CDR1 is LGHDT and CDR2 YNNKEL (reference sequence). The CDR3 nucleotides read TGTGCCAGCAGCCAAGGCCAGGCTCCCAGTCATCAGCCCCAGCATTTT. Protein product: CASSQGQAPSHQPQHF.

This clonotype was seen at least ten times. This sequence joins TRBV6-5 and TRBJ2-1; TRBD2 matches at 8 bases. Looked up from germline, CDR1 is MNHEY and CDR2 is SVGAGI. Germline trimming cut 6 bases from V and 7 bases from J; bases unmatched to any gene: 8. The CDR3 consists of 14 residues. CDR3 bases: TGTGCCAGCAGCCTTCCGGGAGGGCAGAATGAGCAGTTCTTC. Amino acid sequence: CASSLPGGQNEQFF.

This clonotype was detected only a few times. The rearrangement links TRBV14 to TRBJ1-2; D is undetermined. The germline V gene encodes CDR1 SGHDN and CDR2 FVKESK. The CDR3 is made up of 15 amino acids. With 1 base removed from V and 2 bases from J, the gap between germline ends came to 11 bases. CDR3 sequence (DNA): TGTGCCAGCAGCCAAGGTTCATCAGTCAACTATGGCTACACCTTC. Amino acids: CASSQGSSVNYGYTF. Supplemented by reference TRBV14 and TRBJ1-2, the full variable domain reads EAGVTQFPSHSVIEKGQTVTLRCDPISGHDNLYWYRRVMGKEIKFLLHFVKESKQDESGMPNNRFLAERTGGTYSTLKVQPAELEDSGVYFCASSQGSSVNYGYTFGSGTRLTVV.

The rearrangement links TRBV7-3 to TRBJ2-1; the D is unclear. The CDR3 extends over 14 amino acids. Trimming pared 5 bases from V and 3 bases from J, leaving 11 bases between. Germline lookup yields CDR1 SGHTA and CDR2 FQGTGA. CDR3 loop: CASSPRAGYNEQFF. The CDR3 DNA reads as TGTGCCAGCAGCCCCCGGGCAGGCTACAATGAGCAGTTCTTC.

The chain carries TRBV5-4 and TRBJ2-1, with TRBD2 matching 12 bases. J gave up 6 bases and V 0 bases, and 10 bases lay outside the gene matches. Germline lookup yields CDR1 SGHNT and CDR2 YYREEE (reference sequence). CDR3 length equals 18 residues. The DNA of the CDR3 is TGTGCCAGCAGCTTGGTGCAGGTCCTAGCGGGGGGGAGCAATGAGCAGTTCTTC. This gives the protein CASSLVQVLAGGSNEQFF. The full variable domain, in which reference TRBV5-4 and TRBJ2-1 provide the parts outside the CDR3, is ETGVTQSPTHLIKTRGQQVTLRCSSQSGHNTVSWYQQALGQGPQFIFQYYREEENGRGNFPPRFSGLQFPNYSSELNVNALELDDSALYLCASSLVQVLAGGSNEQFFGPGTRLTVL.